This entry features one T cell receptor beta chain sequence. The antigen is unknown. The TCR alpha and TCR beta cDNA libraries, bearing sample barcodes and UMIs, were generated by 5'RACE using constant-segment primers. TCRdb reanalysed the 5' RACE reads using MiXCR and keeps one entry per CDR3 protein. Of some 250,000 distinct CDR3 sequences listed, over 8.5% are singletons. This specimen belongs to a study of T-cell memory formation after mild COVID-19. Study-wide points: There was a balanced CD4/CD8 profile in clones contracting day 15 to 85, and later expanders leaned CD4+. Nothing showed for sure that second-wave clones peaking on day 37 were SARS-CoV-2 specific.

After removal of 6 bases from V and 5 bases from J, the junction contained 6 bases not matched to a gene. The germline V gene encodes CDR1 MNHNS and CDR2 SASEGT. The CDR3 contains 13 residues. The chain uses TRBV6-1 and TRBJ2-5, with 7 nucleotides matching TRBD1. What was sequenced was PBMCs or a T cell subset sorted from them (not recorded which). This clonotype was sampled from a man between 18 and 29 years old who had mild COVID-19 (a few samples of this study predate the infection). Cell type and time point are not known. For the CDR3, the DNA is TGTGCCAGCAGGGCGAGGGGGCCTGAGACCCAGTACTTC. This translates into CASRARGPETQYF.